Shown below are 14 T cell receptor beta chains from a single sample sequenced in a study of T cells in Graves' hyperthyroidism and ophthalmopathy. RNA transcripts gave rise to amplified TCR beta CDR3 regions. During a first-round RT-PCR of the TCR CDR3, the HTBI primer set was used. Via MiXCR, TCRdb re-called the multiplex PCR reads, giving one row per CDR3 protein. The table shows 40,000 to 55,000 distinct CDR3 sequences, with around half occurring only once. Sequenced sample: peripheral blood or thyroid tissue (not recorded which). The source of these receptors is a woman aged 45 to 65 with Graves' hyperthyroidism.

The V and J genes are TRBV6-2 or TRBV6-3 and TRBJ2-3; tentatively, D is TRBD2 (5 bases). V lost 5 bases and J 4 bases, leaving 10 bases between the germline ends. Per germline, CDR1 MNHEY and CDR2 SVGEGT. This CDR3 region has 13 residues. This chain's CDR3 is CASSLALADTQYF. The CDR3 DNA is TGTGCCAGCAGTCTAGCTCTCGCAGATACGCAGTATTTT.

This clonotype was recorded only once. DNA of the CDR3: TGTGCCACCAGCAGGGCCTCTTTTTCGGGAAACACCATATATTTT. Encoded protein: CATSRASFSGNTIYF. The genes are TRBV15 and TRBJ1-3; D uncertain. CDR1 and CDR2 (germline): LNHNV, YYDKDF (reference sequence). This CDR3 is built from 15 residues. Between the trimmed V and J ends, which lost 3 bases and 4 bases, there was a span of 13 bases.

This clonotype was seen repeatedly, ten times or more. The J gene is TRBJ2-5, the V gene TRBV19; TRBD2 is a possible D gene (5 bases). Trimming pared 2 bases from V and 5 bases from J, leaving 12 bases between. Germline-derived CDR1 and CDR2 are LNHDA and SQIVND (reference sequence). The CDR3 extends over 14 amino acids. CDR3 in DNA: TGTGCCAGTAGTATATTCGGACTGGGGGAGACCCAGTACTTC. Translation gives CASSIFGLGETQYF.

This clonotype was found many times. The chain uses TRBV4-1 and TRBJ2-2; no clear D. This CDR3 is 16 amino acids long. With 3 bases removed from V and 0 bases from J, the gap between germline ends came to 11 bases. CDR1 and CDR2 from the germline V gene are MGHRA and YSYEKL. The CDR3 spells CASSQTPPPNTGELFF. The CDR3 DNA is TGCGCCAGCAGCCAGACTCCGCCACCGAACACCGGGGAGCTGTTTTTT.

This clonotype was recorded once. V is TRBV20-1 and J is TRBJ2-7; 9 nucleotides line up with TRBD1. The CDR3 has 14 residues. Germline V lookup: CDR1 DFQATT, CDR2 SNEGSKA (reference sequence). V shed 6 bases and J 5 bases; nucleotides not matched to a gene: 11. This CDR3 is CSAAGTGHLNEQYF. CDR3 in DNA: TGCAGTGCCGCCGGGACAGGGCATCTCAACGAGCAGTACTTC.

This clonotype was counted many times. The J gene is TRBJ1-1, the V gene TRBV6-2 or TRBV6-3; tentative D call: TRBD1 (5 bases). The CDR3 length is 12 residues. Germline V gives CDR1 MNHEY, CDR2 SVGEGT. V lost 4 bases, J lost 2 bases, and 5 bases lay in between. For the CDR3, the DNA is TGTGCCAGCAGTTGGGGCAACACTGAAGCTTTCTTT. Its translation: CASSWGNTEAFF.

This clonotype was recorded many times. This chain uses TRBV5-5 with TRBJ1-2; D is uncertain. Trimming cost V 0 bases and J 4 bases, with 10 bases left between them. The germline V gene has CDR1 SGHKS and CDR2 YYEKEE (reference sequence). This CDR3 comprises 14 residues. CDR3 sequence (DNA): TGTGCCAGCAGCTTGGAGGAGGAGATCTATGGCTACACCTTC. The encoded protein is CASSLEEEIYGYTF.

The chain joins TRBV15 to TRBJ2-2; TRBD2 matches at 8 bases. This CDR3 comprises 15 residues. Trimming removed 3 bases from V and 3 bases from J; junction bases left unmatched: 3. In germline, CDR1 is LNHNV, CDR2 YYDKDF (reference sequence). CDR3 DNA sequence: TGTGCCACCAGCAGCCGGGAGGGCCACACCGGGGAGCTGTTTTTT. Translation gives CATSSREGHTGELFF.

This chain links TRBV24-1 with TRBJ2-5, with 9 bases that match TRBD2. The CDR3 contains 14 residues. Germline CDR1 reads KGHDR; CDR2 reads SFDVKD. V shed 10 bases, J shed 1 base, and the junction held 6 bases outside the gene matches. The CDR3 DNA is TGTGCCACGAGGACTAGCGACCCCCAAGAGACCCAGTACTTC. Residues: CATRTSDPQETQYF.

This chain uses TRBV10-3 with TRBJ1-4; D ambiguous. CDR1 ENHRY and CDR2 SYGVKD come from the germline V gene. This CDR3 region has 14 residues. V lost 5 bases and J 5 bases, leaving 12 bases between the germline ends. CDR3 sequence reads: CAISPRRENEKLFF. As DNA, the CDR3 is TGTGCCATCAGTCCGCGACGGGAGAATGAAAAACTGTTTTTT.

The sample holds many counts of this clonotype. The chain has TRBV7-2 and TRBJ1-6; 9 bases line up with TRBD1. This CDR3 contains 15 residues. Germline V gives CDR1 SGHTA, CDR2 FQGNSA. V lost 3 bases and J lost 7; bases outside the gene matches: 4. CDR3 sequence reads: CASSFTGGGNSPLHF. Written as DNA, the CDR3 is TGTGCCAGCAGCTTTACAGGGGGCGGAAATTCACCCCTCCACTTT.

The CDR3 protein is CSQDAWGGPNEKLFF. CDR3 coding DNA: TGCAGCCAAGATGCCTGGGGCGGGCCTAATGAAAAACTGTTTTTT. This rearrangement joins TRBV29-1 to TRBJ1-4; D perhaps matches TRBD1 (5 bases). V was pared by 8 bases and J by 3 bases, with 19 bases between. The length of the CDR3 is 15 residues. Germline CDR1 reads SQVTM; CDR2 reads ANQGSEA.

The gene calls are TRBV10-3 and TRBJ2-7; no clear D. This CDR3 has 13 amino acids. Germline CDR1 is ENHRY and CDR2 is SYGVKD. V was clipped by 4 bases and J by 6 bases, with 13 bases between them. The CDR3 sequence: CAISAGSTLEQYF. The CDR3 region has the DNA TGTGCCATCAGTGCCGGCAGTACCCTCGAGCAGTACTTC.

V is TRBV20-1 and J is TRBJ2-7; 11 bases match TRBD2. The CDR3 contains 16 residues. Trimming removed 6 bases from V and 1 base from J; junction bases left unmatched: 11. The germline V gene encodes CDR1 DFQATT and CDR2 SNEGSKA (reference sequence). In nucleotides, the CDR3 is TGCAGTGCGCGGAAGGGGGCTAGCGGGAGGTCCTACGAGCAGTACTTC. It translates to CSARKGASGRSYEQYF.